This T cell receptor beta chain was profiled in a study of blood T cell repertoires in COVID-19. TCRdb's copy holds only in-frame clones and misses some; the assay was immunoSEQ multiplex PCR. Of 150,000 to 200,000 clones detected, about 88% appear once; the ten largest clones hold approximately 9%. This clone has a single count. The CDR3 covers 15 residues. The ends were cut back, 3 bases at V and 1 base at J, with 12 bases in the middle. Germline lookup yields CDR1 LNHDA and CDR2 SQIVND (reference sequence). The chain has TRBV19 and TRBJ1-1, with TRBD1 as a possible D gene (5 bases). This TCR was sampled from a woman between 18 and 29 years old who had recovered from COVID-19. Input material: PBMCs or T cells enriched from blood (not recorded which). The CDR3 nucleotides are TGTGCCAGTAGTATCCGCCGGGACTGGAACACTGAAGCTTTCTTT. This gives the protein CASSIRRDWNTEAFF.